This entry concerns a single T cell receptor (beta chain). Germline V gene lookup returns CDR1 SGHDT and CDR2 YYEEEE. This CDR3 is 14 amino acids long. V trimming: 0 bases; J trimming: 10 bases; junction bases outside the gene matches: 7. The method was immunoSEQ multiplex PCR; TCRdb's version includes in-frame clones alone and lacks a portion of them. In the table there are 150,000 to 200,000 clones, 90% of which are singletons. The data are from a study of control samples from healthy donors and cancer patients. Sequenced: blood. The source of this sequence is a woman aged 45-60 years in good health. V gene TRBV5-6 combines with J gene TRBJ2-1, with 7 bases aligning to TRBD2. CDR3 sequence reads: CASSLGRGIGEQFF. Here the CDR3 DNA reads TGTGCCAGCAGCTTGGGGCGGGGGATTGGGGAGCAGTTCTTC.